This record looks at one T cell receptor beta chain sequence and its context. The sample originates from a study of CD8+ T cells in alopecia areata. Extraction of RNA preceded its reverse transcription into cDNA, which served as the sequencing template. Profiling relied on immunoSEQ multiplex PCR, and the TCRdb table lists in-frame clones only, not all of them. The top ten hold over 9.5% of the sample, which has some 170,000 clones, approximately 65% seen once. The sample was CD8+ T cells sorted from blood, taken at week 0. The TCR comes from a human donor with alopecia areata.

The CDR3 region is CASSLARIPHQETQYF. CDR3 DNA: TGTGCCAGCAGCTTAGCGAGGATCCCCCACCAAGAGACCCAGTACTTC. This chain joins TRBV7-9 and TRBJ2-5; unclear D gene. The CDR3 extends over 16 amino acids. The V end was cut by 0 bases, the J end by 0 bases, with 11 bases between. Germline loops: CDR1 SEHNR, CDR2 FQNEAQ (reference sequence).